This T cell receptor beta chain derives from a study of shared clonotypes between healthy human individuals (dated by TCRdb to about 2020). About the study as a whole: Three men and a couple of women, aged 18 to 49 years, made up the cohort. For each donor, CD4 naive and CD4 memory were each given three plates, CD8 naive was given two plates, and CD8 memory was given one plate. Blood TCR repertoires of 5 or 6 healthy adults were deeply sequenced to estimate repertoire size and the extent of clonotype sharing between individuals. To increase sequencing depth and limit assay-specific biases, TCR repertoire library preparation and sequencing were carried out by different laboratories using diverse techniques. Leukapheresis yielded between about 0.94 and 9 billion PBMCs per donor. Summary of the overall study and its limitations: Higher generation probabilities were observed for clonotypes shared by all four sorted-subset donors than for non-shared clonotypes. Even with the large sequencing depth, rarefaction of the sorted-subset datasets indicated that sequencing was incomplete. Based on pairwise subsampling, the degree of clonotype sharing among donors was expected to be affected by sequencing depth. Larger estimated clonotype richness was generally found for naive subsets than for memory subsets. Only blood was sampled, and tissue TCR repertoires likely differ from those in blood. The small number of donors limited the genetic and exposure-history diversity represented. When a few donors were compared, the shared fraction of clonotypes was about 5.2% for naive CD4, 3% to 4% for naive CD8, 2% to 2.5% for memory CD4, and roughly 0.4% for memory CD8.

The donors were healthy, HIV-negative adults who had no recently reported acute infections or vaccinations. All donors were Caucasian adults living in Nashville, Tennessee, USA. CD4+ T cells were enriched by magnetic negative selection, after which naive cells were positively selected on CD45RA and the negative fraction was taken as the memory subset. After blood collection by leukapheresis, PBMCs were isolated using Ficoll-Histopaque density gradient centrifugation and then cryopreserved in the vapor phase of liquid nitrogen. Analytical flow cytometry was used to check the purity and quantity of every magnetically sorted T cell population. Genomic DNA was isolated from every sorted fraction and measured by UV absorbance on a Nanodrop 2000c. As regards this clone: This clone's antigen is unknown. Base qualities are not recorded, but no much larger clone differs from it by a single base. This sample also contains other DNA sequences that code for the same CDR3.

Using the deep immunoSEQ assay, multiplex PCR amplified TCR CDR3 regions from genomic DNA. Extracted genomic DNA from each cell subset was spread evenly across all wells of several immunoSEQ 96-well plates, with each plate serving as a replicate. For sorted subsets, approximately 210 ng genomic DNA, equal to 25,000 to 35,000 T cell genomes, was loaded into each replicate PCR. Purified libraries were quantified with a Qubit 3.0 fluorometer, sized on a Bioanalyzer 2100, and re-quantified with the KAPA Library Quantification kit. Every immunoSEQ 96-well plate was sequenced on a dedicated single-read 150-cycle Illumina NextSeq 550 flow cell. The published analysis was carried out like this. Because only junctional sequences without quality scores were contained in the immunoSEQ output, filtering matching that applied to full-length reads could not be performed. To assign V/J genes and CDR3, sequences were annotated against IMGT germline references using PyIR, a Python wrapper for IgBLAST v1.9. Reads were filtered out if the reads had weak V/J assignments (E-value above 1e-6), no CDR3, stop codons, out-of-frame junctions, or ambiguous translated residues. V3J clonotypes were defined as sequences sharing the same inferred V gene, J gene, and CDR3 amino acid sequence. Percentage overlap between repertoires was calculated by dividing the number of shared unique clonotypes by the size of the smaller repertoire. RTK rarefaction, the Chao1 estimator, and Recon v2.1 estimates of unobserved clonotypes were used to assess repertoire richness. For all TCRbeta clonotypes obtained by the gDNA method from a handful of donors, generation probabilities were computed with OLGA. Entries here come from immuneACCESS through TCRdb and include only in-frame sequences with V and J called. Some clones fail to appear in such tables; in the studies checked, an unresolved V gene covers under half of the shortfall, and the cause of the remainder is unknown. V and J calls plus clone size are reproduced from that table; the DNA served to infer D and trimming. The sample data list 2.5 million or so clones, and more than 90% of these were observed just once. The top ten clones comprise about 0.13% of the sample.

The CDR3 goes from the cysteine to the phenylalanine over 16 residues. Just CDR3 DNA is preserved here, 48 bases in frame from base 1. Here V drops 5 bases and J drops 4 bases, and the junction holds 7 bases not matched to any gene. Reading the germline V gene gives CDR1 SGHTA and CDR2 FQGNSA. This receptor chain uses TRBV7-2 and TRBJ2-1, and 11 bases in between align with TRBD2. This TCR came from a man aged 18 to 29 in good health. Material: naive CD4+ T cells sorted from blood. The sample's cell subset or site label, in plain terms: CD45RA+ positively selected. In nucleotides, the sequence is TGTGCCAGCAGCCCACCCGGGACTAGCGGATACAATGAGCAGTTCTTC. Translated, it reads CASSPPGTSGYNEQFF.